This T cell receptor (beta chain) was documented in a study of blood T cell repertoires in COVID-19. Original analysis: Reference gene primer amplification in the assay estimated nucleated cell counts. Produced via immunoSEQ multiplex PCR; TCRdb's table is partial and in-frame only. V and J calls and clone size are given by that table; D and trimming were obtained from the DNA. The table includes roughly 300,000 clones, about 87% detected once. This clone appeared once. Sequencing was done on a sample of peripheral blood. The TCR was taken from a woman aged 50 to 65 who had recovered from COVID-19.

The CDR3 sequence: CASSPEGRALYGYTF. For the CDR3, the DNA is TGTGCCAGCAGCCCCGAGGGTCGAGCGCTCTATGGCTACACCTTC. V and J are TRBV13 and TRBJ1-2; unclear D gene. The CDR3 is made up of 15 amino acids. Deletions cut 5 bases from V and 4 bases from J, with 17 bases between. The germline V gene encodes CDR1 PRHDT and CDR2 FYEKMQ (reference sequence).